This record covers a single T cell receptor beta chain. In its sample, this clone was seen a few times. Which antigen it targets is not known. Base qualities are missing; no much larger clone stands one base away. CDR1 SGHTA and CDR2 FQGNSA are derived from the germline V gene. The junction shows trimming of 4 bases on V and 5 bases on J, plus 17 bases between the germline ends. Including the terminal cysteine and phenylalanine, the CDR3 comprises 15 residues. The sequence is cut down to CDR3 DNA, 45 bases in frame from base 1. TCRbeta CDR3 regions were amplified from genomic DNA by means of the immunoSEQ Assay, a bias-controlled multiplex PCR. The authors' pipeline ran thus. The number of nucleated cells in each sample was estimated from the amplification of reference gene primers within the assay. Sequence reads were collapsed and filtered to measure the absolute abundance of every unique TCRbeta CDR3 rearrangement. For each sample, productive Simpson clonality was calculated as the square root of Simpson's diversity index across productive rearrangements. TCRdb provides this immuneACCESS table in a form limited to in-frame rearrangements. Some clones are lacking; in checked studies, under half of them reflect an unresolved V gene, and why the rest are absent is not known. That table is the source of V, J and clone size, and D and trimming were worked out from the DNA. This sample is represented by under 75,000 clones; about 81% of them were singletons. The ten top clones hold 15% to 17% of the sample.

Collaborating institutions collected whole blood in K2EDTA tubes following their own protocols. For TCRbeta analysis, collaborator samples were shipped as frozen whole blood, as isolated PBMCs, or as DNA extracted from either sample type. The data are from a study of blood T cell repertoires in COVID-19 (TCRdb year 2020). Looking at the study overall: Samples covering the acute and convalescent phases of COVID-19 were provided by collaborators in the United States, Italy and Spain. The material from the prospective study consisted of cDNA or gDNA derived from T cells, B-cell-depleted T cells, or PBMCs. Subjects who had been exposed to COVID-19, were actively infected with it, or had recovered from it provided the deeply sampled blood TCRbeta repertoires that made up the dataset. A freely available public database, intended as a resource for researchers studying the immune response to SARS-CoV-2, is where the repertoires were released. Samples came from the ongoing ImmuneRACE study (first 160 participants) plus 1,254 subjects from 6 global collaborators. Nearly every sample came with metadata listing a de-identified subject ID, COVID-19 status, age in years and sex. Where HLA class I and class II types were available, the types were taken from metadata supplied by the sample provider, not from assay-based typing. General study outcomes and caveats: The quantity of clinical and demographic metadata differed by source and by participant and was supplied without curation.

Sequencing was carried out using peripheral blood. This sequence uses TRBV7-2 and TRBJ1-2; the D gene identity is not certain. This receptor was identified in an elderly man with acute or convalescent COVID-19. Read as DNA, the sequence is TGTGCCAGCAGCTCGGCTCAAGTCACGGGGTATGGCTACACCTTC. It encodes CASSSAQVTGYGYTF.